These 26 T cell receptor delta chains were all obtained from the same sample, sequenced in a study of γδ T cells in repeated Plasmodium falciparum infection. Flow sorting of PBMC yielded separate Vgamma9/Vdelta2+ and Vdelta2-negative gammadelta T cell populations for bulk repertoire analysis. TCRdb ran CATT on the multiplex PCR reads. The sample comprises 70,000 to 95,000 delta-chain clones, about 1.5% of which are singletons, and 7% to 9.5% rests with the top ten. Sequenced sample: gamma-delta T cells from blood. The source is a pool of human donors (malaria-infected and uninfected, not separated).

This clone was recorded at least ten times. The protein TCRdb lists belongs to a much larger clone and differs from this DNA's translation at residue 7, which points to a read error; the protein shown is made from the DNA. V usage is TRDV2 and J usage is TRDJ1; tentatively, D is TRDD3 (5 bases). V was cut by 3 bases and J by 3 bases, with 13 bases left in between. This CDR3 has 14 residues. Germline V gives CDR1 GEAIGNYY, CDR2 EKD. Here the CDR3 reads CACDPWEIPDKLIF. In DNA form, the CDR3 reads TGTGCCTGTGACCCCTGGGAGATCCCCGATAAACTCATCTTT.

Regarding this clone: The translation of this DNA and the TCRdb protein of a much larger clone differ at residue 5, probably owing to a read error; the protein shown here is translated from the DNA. Here the CDR3 reads CALGKRFLYWGIITSWDTRQMFF. Here the CDR3 DNA reads TGTGCTCTTGGGAAACGTTTTCTTTACTGGGGGATAATCACCTCCTGGGACACCCGACAGATGTTTTTC. The rearrangement links TRDV1 to TRDJ3; 11 bases map to TRDD3. No J gene was available from TCRdb, and it was assigned here by a germline match of the DNA. The CDR3 totals 23 residues. V trimming: 5 bases; J trimming: 0 bases; junction bases outside the gene matches: 18. In germline, CDR1 is TSWWSYY, CDR2 QGS.

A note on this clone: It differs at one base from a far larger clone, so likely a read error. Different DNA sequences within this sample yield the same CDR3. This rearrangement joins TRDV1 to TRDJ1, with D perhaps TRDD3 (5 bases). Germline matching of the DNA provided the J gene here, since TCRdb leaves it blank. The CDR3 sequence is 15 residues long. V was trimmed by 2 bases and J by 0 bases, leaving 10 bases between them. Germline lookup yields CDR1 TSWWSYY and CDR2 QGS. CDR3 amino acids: CALGELGFYTDKLIF. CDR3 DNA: TGTGCTCTTGGGGAATTGGGGTTCTACACCGATAAACTCATCTTT.

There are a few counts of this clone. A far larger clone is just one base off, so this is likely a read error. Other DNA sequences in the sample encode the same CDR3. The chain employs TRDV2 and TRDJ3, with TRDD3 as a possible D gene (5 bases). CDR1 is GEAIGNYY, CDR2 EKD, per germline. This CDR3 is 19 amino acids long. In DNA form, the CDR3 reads TGTGCCTGTGACACAACTGGAGGTAAGAGCTCCTGGGACACCCGACAGATGTTTTTT. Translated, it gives CACDTTGGKSSWDTRQMFF.

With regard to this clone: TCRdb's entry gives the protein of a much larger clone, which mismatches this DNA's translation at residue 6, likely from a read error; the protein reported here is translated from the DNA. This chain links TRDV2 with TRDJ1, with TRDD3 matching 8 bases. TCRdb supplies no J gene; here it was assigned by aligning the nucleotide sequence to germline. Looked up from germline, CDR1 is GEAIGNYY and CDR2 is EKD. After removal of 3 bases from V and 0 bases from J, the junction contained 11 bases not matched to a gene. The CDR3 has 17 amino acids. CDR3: CACDPALGGPYTDKLIF. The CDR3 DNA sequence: TGTGCCTGTGACCCGGCACTGGGGGGCCCTTACACCGATAAACTCATCTTT.

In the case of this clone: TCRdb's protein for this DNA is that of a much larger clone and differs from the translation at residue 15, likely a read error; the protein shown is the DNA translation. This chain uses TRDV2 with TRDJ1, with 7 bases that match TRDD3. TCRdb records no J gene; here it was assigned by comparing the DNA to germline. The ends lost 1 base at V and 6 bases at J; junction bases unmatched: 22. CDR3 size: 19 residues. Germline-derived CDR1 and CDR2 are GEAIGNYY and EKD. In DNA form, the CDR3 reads TGTGCCTGTGACACATTGCGTGGGGGACACCCTTTCGAGCCCAATAAACTCATCTTT. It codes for CACDTLRGGHPFEPNKLIF.

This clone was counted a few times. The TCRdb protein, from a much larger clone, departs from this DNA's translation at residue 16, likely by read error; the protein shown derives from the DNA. The CDR3 here is CALGEPFSSLSTGLYADKLIF. As DNA, the CDR3 is TGTGCTCTTGGGGAACCCTTCTCCTCCTTGAGTACCGGACTCTACGCCGATAAACTCATCTTT. This chain connects TRDV1 to TRDJ1, with D possibly matching TRDD2 (5 bases). V shed 1 base and J shed 3 bases, with 30 bases lying between them. The CDR3 extends over 21 amino acids. Germline CDR1 reads TSWWSYY; CDR2 reads QGS.

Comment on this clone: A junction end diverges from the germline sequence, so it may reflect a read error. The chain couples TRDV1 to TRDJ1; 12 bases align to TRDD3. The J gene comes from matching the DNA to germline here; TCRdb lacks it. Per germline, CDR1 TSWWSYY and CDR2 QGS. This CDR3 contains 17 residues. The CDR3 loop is CALGDECTGGYRDRLIF. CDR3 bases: TGTGCTCTTGGGGACGAGTGTACTGGGGGATACCGAGATAGACTCATCTTT.

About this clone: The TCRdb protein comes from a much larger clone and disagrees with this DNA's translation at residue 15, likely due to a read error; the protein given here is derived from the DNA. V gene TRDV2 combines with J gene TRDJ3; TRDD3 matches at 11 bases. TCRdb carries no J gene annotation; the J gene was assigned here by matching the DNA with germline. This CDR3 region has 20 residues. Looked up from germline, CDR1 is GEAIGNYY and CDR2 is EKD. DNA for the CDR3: TGTGCCTGTGACTCCTCCTGGGGGATACAAAGCTCCTGGGACGCCCGACAGATGTTTTTC. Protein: CACDSSWGIQSSWDARQMFF.

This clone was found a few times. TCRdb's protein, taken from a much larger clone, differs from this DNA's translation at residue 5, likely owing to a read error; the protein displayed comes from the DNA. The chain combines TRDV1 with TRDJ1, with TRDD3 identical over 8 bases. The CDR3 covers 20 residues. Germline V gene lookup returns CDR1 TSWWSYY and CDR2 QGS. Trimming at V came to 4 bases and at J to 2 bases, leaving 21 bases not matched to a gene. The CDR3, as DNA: TGTGCTCTTGGGGCTTTAGGCGACCTCTACTGGGGGTTCATAACCGATAAACTCATCTTT. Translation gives CALGALGDLYWGFITDKLIF.

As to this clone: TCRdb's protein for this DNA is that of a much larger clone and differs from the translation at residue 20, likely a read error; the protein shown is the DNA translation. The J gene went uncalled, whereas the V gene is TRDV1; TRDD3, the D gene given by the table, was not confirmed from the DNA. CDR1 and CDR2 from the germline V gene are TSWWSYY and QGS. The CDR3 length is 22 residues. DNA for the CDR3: TGTGCTCTTGGGGAACTCGTTGAGACTTCTACCCGGGGGATATGCCCCCTCGATAAACCCATCTTT. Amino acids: CALGELVETSTRGICPLDKPIF.

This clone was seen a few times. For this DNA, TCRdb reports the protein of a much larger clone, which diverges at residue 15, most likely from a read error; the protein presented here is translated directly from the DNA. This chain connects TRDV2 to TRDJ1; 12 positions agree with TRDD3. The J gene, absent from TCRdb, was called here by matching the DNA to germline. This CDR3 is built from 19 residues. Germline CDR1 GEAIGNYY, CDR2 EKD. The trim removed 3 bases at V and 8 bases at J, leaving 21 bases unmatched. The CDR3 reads CACDPIPLRSLGDTPKLIF. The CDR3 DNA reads TGTGCCTGTGACCCCATCCCCCTCAGGAGTCTGGGGGATACGCCGAAACTCATCTTT.

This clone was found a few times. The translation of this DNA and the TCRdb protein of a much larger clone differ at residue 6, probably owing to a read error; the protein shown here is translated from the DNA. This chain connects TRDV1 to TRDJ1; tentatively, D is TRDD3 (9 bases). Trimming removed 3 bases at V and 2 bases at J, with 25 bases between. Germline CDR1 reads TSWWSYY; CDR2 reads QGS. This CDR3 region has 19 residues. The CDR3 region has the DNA TGTGCTCTTGGGGACCCCCTTCCTATCTTTTGGGGGATAACCGATAAACTCATCTTT. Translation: CALGDPLPIFWGITDKLIF.

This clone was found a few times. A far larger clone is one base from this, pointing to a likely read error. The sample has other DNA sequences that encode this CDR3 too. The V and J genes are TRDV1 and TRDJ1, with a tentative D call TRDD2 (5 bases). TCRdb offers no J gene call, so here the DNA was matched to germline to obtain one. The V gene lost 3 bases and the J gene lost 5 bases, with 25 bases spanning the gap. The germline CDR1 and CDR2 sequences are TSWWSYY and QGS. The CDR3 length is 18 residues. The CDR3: CALGDLSPIPLAADKLIF. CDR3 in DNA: TGTGCTCTTGGGGACCTTAGTCCAATTCCTCTGGCGGCTGATAAACTCATCTTT.

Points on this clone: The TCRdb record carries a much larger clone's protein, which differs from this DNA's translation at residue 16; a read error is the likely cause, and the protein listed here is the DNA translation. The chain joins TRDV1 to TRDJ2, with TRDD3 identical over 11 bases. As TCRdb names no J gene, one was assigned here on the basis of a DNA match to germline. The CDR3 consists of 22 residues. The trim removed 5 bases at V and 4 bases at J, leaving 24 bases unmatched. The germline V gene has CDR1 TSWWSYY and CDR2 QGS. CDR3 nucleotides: TGTGCTCTTGGGAGCAACCGGCCTTCCCCTTACTGGGGGATAATTTCGACAGCACAACTCTTCTTT. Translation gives CALGSNRPSPYWGIISTAQLFF.

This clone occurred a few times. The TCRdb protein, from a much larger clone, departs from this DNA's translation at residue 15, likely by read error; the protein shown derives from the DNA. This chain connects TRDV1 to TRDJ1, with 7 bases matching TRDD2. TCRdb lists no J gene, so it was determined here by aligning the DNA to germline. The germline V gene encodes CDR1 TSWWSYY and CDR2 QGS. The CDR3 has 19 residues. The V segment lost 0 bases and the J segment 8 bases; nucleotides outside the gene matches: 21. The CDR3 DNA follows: TGTGCTCTTGGGGAACTCCGACCCGTTCCTACGGGCTGGGCGACGAAACTCATCTTT. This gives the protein CALGELRPVPTGWATKLIF.

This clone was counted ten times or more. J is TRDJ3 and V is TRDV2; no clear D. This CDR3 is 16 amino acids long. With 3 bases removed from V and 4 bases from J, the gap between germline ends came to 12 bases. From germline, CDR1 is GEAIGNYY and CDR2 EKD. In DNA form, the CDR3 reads TGTGCCTGTGACCGCTCTCGTTATTGGGACACCCGACAGATGTTTTTC. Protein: CACDRSRYWDTRQMFF.

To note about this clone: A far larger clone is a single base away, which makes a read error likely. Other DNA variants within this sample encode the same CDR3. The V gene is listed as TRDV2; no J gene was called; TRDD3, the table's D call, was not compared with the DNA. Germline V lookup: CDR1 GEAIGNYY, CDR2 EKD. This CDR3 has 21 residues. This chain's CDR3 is CACDTLGTGGYGLGLTDKLIF. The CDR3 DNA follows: TGTGCCTGTGACACTCTGGGAACTGGGGGATACGGGTTAGGTTTGACCGATAAACTCATCTTC.

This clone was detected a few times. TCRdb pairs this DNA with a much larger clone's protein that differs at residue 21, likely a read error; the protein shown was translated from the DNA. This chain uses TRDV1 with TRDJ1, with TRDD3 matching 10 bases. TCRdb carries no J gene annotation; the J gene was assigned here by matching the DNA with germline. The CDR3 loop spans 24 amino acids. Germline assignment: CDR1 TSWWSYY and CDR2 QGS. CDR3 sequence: CALGELVTTSVGFWGITYTDRLIF. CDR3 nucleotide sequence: TGTGCTCTTGGGGAACTAGTTACCACCTCTGTGGGGTTCTGGGGGATAACCTACACCGATAGACTCATCTTT.

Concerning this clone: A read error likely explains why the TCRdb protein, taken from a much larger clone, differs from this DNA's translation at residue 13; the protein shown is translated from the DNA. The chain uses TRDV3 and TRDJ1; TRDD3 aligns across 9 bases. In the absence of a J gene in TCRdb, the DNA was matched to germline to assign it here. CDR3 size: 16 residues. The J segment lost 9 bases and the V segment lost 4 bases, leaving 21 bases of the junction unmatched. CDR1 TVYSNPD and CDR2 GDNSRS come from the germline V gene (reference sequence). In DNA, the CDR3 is TGTGCCTCCGGATACGAAACTGGGGGAAAAAGTCGTGAACTCATCTTT. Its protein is CASGYETGGKSRELIF. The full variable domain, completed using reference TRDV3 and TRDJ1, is CDKVTQSSPDQTVASGSEVVLLCTYDTVYSNPDLFWYRIRPDYSFQFVFYGDNSRSEGADFTQGRFSVKHILTQKAFHLVISPVRTEDSATYYCASGYETGGKSRELIFGKGTRVTVEP.

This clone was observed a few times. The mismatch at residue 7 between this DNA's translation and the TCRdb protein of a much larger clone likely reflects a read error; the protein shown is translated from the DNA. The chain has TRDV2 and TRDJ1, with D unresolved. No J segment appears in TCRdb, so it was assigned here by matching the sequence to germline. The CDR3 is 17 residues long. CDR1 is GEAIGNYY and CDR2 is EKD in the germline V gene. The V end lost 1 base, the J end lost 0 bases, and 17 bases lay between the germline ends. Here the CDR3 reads CACDTVCTGGYTDKLIF. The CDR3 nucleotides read TGTGCCTGTGACACTGTCTGCACCGGAGGGTACACCGATAAACTCATCTTT.

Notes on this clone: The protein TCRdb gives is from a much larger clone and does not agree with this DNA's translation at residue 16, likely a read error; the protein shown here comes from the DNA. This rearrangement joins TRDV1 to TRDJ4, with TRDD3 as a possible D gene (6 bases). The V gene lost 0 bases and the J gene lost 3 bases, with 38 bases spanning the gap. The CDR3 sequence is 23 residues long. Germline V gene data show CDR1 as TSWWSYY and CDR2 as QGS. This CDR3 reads CALGELISSPIYEIWGLTGPLIF. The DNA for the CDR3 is TGTGCTCTTGGGGAACTAATTAGTAGCCCAATATACGAAATCTGGGGTTTGACGGGACCCCTGATCTTT.

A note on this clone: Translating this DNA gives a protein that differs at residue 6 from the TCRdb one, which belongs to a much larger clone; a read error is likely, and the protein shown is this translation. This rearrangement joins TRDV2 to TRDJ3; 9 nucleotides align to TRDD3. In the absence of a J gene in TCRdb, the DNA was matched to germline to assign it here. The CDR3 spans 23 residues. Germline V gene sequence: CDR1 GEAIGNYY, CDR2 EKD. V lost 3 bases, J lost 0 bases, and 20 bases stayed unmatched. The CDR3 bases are TGTGCCTGTGACCCGGCTGGGACCAGTACTGGGGGACCCAGCTCCTGGGACACCCGACAGATGTTTTTC. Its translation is CACDPAGTSTGGPSSWDTRQMFF.

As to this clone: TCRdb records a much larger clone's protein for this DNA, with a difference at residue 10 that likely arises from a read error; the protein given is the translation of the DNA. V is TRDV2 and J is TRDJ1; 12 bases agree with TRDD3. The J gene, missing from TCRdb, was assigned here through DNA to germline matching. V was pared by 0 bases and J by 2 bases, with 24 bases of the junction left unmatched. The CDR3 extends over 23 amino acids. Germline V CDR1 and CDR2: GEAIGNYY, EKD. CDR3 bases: TGTGCCTGTGACACCGTACCTACGGGAAGTAATCTGGGGGATACGAGGGGTACCGATAAACTCATCTTT. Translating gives CACDTVPTGSNLGDTRGTDKLIF.

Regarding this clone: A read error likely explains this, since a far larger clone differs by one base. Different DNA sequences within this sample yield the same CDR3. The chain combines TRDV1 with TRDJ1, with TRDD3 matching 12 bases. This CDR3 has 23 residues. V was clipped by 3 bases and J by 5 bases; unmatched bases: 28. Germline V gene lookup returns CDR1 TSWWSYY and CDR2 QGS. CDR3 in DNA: TGTGCTCTTGGGGAGCCGGCTAAGAGCAGAATGAACTGGGGGATACCGTACGCTGATAAACTCATCTTT. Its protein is CALGEPAKSRMNWGIPYADKLIF.

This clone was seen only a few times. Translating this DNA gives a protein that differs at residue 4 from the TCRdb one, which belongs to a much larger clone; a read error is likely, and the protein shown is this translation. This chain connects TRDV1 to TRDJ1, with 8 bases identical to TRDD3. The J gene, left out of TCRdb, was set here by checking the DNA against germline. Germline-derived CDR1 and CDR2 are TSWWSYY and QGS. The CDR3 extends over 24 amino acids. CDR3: CALEELLIFPLPRWDTPHTDKLIF. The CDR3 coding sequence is TGTGCTCTTGAGGAACTTCTAATTTTTCCGCTGCCACGGTGGGATACGCCCCACACCGATAAACTCATCTTT.